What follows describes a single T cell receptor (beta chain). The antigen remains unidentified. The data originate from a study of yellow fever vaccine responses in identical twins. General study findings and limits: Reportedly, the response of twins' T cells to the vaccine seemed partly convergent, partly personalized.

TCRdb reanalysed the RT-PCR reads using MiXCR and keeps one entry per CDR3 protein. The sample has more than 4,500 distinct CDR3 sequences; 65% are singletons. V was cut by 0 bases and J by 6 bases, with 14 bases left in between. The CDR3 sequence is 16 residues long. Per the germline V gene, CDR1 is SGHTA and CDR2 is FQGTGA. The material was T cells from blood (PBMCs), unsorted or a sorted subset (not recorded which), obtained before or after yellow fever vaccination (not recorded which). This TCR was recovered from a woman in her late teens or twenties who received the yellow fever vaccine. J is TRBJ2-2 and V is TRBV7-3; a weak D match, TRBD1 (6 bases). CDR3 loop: CASSLTGGQKSGELFF. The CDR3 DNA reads TGTGCCAGCAGCTTAACAGGGGGTCAGAAGTCCGGGGAGCTGTTTTTT. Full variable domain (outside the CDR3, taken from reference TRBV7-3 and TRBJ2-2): GAGVSQTPSNKVTEKGKYVELRCDPISGHTALYWYRQSLGQGPEFLIYFQGTGAADDSGLPNDRFFAVRPEGSVSTLKIQRTERGDSAVYLCASSLTGGQKSGELFFGEGSRLTVL.